This TCR beta chain was recovered during a study of T cell responses to AZD1222 COVID-19 vaccine. Study-wide findings and caveats: Donors were chiefly white British, with a greater number of females, and clonal diversity was perhaps underestimated. The study identified only five or six AZD1222 recipients as seropositive at baseline.

Produced via immunoSEQ multiplex PCR; TCRdb's table is partial and in-frame only. The sample carries approximately 140,000 clones, around nine tenths recorded once. V was trimmed by 4 bases and J by 2 bases, leaving 11 bases between them. Per germline, CDR1 SQVTM and CDR2 ANQGSEA. The CDR3 consists of 13 residues. A remark on this clone: Its antigen is still unknown.

This clonotype was obtained from an adult who received the AZD1222 COVID-19 vaccine. The gene calls are TRBV29-1 and TRBJ2-5; D possibly corresponds to TRBD2 (6 bases). The sequenced sample was peripheral blood, obtained 28 days after the second AZD1222 dose. In DNA form, the CDR3 reads TGCAGCGTTGCCCATCGGGGGCAAGAGACCCAGTACTTC. Translation: CSVAHRGQETQYF.